This T cell receptor beta chain is drawn from a study of T cells in Graves' hyperthyroidism and ophthalmopathy. The CDR3 sequence is 16 residues long. Notes on this clonotype: What it binds is not known.

These patients, aged 18 to 65, had recently diagnosed hyperthyroidism lasting under 2 months. Exclusions: uncontrolled infection, other autoimmune disease, pregnancy, lactation. Study results and limitations: Blood also contained most expanded thyroid clonotypes above 0.001. In the analysis, a 13 V-J model separated ophthalmopathy from stable hyperthyroidism.

The CDR3 regions of TCR beta were amplified from RNA transcripts. First-round RT-PCR of the TCR CDR3 relied on the HTBI primer set. Each CDR3 protein is one row after TCRdb ran MiXCR on the multiplex PCR reads. The sample yields hundreds of thousands of distinct CDR3 sequences, under 60% seen once. The sequence was obtained from a woman between 18 and 30 years old with Graves' hyperthyroidism. Sequencing input: peripheral blood or thyroid tissue (not recorded which). This rearrangement joins TRBV12-3 or TRBV12-4 to TRBJ2-6; D not resolved. The CDR3 DNA sequence: TGTGCTAGTGCAGCCTCCTTCGTGTCTGGGGCCAACGTCCTGACTTTC. Protein: CASAASFVSGANVLTF.